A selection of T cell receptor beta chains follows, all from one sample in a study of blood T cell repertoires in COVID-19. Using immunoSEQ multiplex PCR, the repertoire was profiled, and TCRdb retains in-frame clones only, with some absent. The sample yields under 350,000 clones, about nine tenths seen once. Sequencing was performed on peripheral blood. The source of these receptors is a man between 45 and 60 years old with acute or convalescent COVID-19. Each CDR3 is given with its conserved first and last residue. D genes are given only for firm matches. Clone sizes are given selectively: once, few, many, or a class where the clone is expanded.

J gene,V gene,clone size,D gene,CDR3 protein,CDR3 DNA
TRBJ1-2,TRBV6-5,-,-,CASTTTRNYGYTF,TGTGCCAGCACCACCACTCGTAACTATGGCTACACCTTC
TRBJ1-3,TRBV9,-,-,CASSAWGGPSSGNTIYF,TGTGCCAGCAGCGCGTGGGGGGGGCCCAGCTCTGGAAACACCATATATTTT
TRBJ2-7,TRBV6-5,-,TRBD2,CASSYSAGGPDEQYF,TGTGCCAGCAGTTACTCAGCGGGGGGGCCGGACGAGCAGTACTTC
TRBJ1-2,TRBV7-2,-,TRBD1,CASSLAAGQKNYGYTF,TGTGCCAGCAGCTTAGCGGCGGGACAGAAAAACTATGGCTACACCTTC
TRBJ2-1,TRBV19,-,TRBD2,CASKVGAGGRYEQFF,TGTGCCAGTAAAGTAGGAGCGGGGGGGCGGTATGAGCAGTTCTTC
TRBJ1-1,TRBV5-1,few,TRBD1,CASNMDRANTEAFF,TGCGCCAGCAATATGGACAGGGCGAACACTGAAGCTTTCTTT
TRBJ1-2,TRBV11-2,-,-,CASSFAGPNYGYTF,TGTGCCAGCAGCTTTGCGGGGCCTAACTATGGCTACACCTTC
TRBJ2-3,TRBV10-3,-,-,CATTSYTDTQYF,TGTGCCACTACTTCATACACAGATACGCAGTATTTT
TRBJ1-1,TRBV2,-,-,CASSVAENTEAFF,TGTGCCAGCAGTGTGGCCGAGAACACTGAAGCTTTCTTT
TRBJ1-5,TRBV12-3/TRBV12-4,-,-,CASSFRGQPQHF,TGTGCCAGCAGTTTTAGGGGACAGCCCCAGCATTTT
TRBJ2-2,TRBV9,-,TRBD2,CASSVVGRGATGELFF,TGTGCCAGCAGCGTAGTTGGGAGGGGAGCCACCGGGGAGCTGTTTTTT
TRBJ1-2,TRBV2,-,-,CASSAQNYGYTF,TGTGCCAGCAGTGCCCAAAACTATGGCTACACCTTC
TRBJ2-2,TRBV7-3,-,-,CASSSLTVRTGELFF,TGTGCCAGCAGCTCCTTGACAGTCCGCACCGGGGAGCTGTTTTTT
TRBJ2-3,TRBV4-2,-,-,CASSRLQDTQYF,TGTGCCAGCAGCCGATTACAAGATACGCAGTATTTT
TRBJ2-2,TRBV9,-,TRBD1,CASSVPGGGELFF,TGTGCCAGCAGCGTCCCAGGGGGCGGGGAGCTGTTTTTT
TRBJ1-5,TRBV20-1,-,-,CSVFQPQHF,TGCAGTGTATTTCAGCCCCAGCATTTT
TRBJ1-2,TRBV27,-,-,CASSSVASNYGYTF,TGTGCCAGCAGTTCCGTGGCCTCTAACTATGGCTACACCTTC
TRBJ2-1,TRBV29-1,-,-,CSVEDLGEAYNEQFF,TGCAGCGTTGAAGATCTGGGGGAGGCCTACAATGAGCAGTTCTTC
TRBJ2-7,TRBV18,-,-,CASSPAGAGHEQYF,TGTGCCAGCTCACCCGCGGGGGCCGGCCACGAGCAGTACTTC
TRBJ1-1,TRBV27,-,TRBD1,CASSVTTGNKAFF,TGTGCCAGCAGTGTCACGACAGGGAACAAAGCTTTCTTT
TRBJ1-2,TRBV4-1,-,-,CASSQRTLGLYGYTF,TGCGCCAGCAGCCAAAGGACTCTCGGACTCTATGGCTACACCTTC
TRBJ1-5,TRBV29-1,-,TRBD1,CSVGGMPGQSPSQPQHF,TGCAGCGTTGGAGGCATGCCGGGACAGTCACCAAGTCAGCCCCAGCATTTT
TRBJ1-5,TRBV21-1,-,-,CASLGDRGPPRGPQHF,TGTGCCAGTTTAGGGGACAGGGGGCCCCCTCGGGGGCCCCAGCATTTT
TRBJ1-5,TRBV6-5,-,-,CASSWRALNQPQHF,TGTGCCAGCAGTTGGCGGGCCCTCAATCAGCCCCAGCATTTT
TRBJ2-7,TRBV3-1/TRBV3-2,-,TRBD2,CASSQEFGGWRTYEQYF,TGTGCCAGCAGCCAAGAATTCGGGGGGTGGAGGACCTACGAGCAGTACTTC
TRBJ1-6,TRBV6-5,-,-,CASSATSPLHF,TGTGCCAGCAGCGCTACCTCACCCCTCCACTTT
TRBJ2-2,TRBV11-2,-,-,CASSLVSTNTGELFF,TGTGCCAGCAGCTTAGTCTCAACTAACACCGGGGAGCTGTTTTTT
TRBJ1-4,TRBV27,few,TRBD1,CASRTGGNEKLFF,TGTGCCAGCCGGACAGGGGGGAATGAAAAACTGTTTTTT
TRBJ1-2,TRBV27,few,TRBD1,CASSLLGTGELNYGYTF,TGTGCCAGCAGTTTATTGGGGACAGGGGAGCTAAACTATGGCTACACCTTC